The sequence of this T cell receptor (beta chain) was determined in a study of blood T cell repertoires in COVID-19. On the study more broadly: Whether acute or convalescent, the COVID-19 samples came from the United States, Italy and Spain. Nucleic acid was either cDNA or gDNA, and it came from T cells, B-cell-depleted T cells, or PBMCs.

Original handling: Using reference gene primer amplification, nucleated cell counts were estimated. Assay: immunoSEQ multiplex PCR; the TCRdb copy retains only in-frame clones and omits some. V, J and clone size reflect that table, while D and trimming were determined from the DNA. The sample consists of under 350,000 clones, over 75% of them appearing once. V was clipped by 5 bases and J by 9 bases; unmatched bases: 3. Germline V gene lookup returns CDR1 SGHRS and CDR2 YFSETQ. The CDR3 spans 12 residues. V and J are TRBV5-1 and TRBJ2-4; 9 positions match TRBD2. This receptor was identified in a human donor in a cohort sampled during active COVID-19. Sequencing used peripheral blood. CDR3 bases: TGCGCCAGCAGGCAGACTAGCGGCATTCAGTACTTC. This codes for CASRQTSGIQYF. The full variable domain, in which reference TRBV5-1 and TRBJ2-4 provide the parts outside the CDR3, is KAGVTQTPRYLIKTRGQQVTLSCSPISGHRSVSWYQQTPGQGLQFLFEYFSETQRNKGNFPGRFSGRQFSNSRSEMNVSTLELGDSALYLCASRQTSGIQYFGAGTRLSVL.